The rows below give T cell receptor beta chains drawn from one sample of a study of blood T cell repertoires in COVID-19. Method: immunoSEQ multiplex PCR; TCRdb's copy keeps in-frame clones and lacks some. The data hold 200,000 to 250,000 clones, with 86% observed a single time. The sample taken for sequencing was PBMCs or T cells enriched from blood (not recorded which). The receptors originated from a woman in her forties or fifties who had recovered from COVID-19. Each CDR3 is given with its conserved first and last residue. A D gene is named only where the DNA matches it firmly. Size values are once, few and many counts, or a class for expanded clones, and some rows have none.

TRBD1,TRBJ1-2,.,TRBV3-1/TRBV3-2,TGTGCCAGCAGCCAAGATCTCCGACAGGGGGCTCGGTATGGCTACACCTTC,CASSQDLRQGARYGYTF
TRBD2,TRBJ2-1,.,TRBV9,TGTGCCAGCAGCGGGCACTTTAGCGGGGGCTCCTACAATGAGCAGTTCTTC,CASSGHFSGGSYNEQFF
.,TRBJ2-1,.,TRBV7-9,TGTGCCAGCAGCCCACGCTTCGGTAGCTCCTACAATGAGCAGTTCTTC,CASSPRFGSSYNEQFF
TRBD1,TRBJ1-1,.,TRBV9,TGTGCCAGCAGCGTAGCTGGGGCAGGGGGACCTCAAACTGAAGCTTTCTTT,CASSVAGAGGPQTEAFF
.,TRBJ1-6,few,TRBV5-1,TGCGCCAGCAGCTTGTCCCAGGGAAATTCACCCCTCCACTTT,CASSLSQGNSPLHF
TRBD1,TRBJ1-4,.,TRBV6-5,TGTGCCAGCAGTTCCGGACAGGGGAAGGAAAAACTGTTTTTT,CASSSGQGKEKLFF
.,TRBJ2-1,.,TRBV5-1,TGCGCCAGCAGCTTGGAGTCAGCGGTTGGCGATGAGCAGTTCTTC,CASSLESAVGDEQFF
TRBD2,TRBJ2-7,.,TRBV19,TGTGCCAGTACTGGGACTAGCGGGAGGGGTGAGCAGTACTTC,CASTGTSGRGEQYF
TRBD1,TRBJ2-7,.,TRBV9,TGTGCCAGCAGCAGGGACAGGGAGTACGAGCAGTACTTC,CASSRDREYEQYF
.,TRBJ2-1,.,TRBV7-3,TGTGCCAGCAGCTTAACTTCAGGGCATGAGCAGTTCTTC,CASSLTSGHEQFF
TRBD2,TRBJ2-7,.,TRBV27,TGTGCCAGCAGTCTGAGGACTAGCGCTTACGAGCAGTACTTC,CASSLRTSAYEQYF
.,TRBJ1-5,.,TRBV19,TGTGCCAGTAGTATAACAGGGATTCAGCCCCAGCATTTT,CASSITGIQPQHF
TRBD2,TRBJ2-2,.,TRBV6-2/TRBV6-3,TGTGCCAGCAGTTACTCACTAGCGGGGTACACCGGGGAGCTGTTTTTT,CASSYSLAGYTGELFF
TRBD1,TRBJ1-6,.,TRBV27,TGTGCCAGCAGTCCCCCAGACAGGGCGTCCTATAATTCACCCCTCCACTTT,CASSPPDRASYNSPLHF
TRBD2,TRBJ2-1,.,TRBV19,TGTGCCAGTAGTCTTTGGTACGGCGGGAGGCGGAATGAGCAGTTCTTC,CASSLWYGGRRNEQFF
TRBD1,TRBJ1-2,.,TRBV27,TGTGCCAGCAGTACCCTACAGGGGGTTGTTGACTATGGCTACACCTTC,CASSTLQGVVDYGYTF